This is a list of T cell receptor beta chains from one sample in a study of cytomegalovirus exposure and HLA in healthy donors. Measured with immunoSEQ multiplex PCR; TCRdb has only the in-frame clones, and not every one. The sample holds 150,000 to 200,000 clones; 80% are singletons and the top ten take 1.1%. Sequencing was carried out using PBMCs. The receptor set was obtained from a middle-aged woman in good health and CMV-seronegative. Each CDR3 is given with its conserved first and last residue. D genes are given only for firm matches. Expanded clones are given a class, and other clones once, few, many or no size at all.

j_call	clone_size	v_call	d_call	cdr3_aa	cdr3_nt
TRBJ1-1	few	TRBV7-3	TRBD1	CASSLQGGSTEAFF	TGTGCCAGCAGCCTCCAGGGGGGAAGCACTGAAGCTTTCTTT
TRBJ2-5	-	TRBV7-8	TRBD2	CASSSSGTGQETQYF	TGTGCCAGCAGCTCTAGCGGGACGGGCCAAGAGACCCAGTACTTC
TRBJ1-5	-	TRBV19	-	CASRFAVVGNQPQHF	TGTGCCAGTAGGTTTGCGGTAGTTGGCAATCAGCCCCAGCATTTT
TRBJ2-3	-	TRBV5-1	TRBD2	CASSPWGLAEEDTQYF	TGCGCCAGCAGCCCCTGGGGACTAGCGGAAGAAGATACGCAGTATTTT
TRBJ2-3	-	TRBV6-5	-	CASSGQGTQYF	TGTGCCAGCAGTGGACAAGGCACGCAGTATTTT
TRBJ2-1	-	TRBV6-1	-	CASSEFERNANNEQFF	TGTGCCAGCAGTGAATTTGAGCGCAATGCGAACAATGAGCAGTTCTTC
TRBJ2-1	-	TRBV5-4	TRBD2	CASSSGLAGVNEQFF	TGTGCCAGCAGCTCGGGACTAGCGGGAGTGAATGAGCAGTTCTTC
TRBJ2-3	-	TRBV5-1	-	CASSLGPGGTDTQYF	TGCGCCAGCAGCTTGGGACCGGGAGGCACAGATACGCAGTATTTT
TRBJ1-2	-	TRBV5-4	-	CASSFSVQDSYGYTF	TGTGCCAGCAGCTTTTCCGTTCAGGACAGCTATGGCTACACCTTC
TRBJ1-5	few	TRBV7-2	-	CASSFAGFNQPQHF	TGTGCCAGCAGCTTCGCAGGGTTCAATCAGCCCCAGCATTTT
TRBJ1-1	few	TRBV30	-	CAWSVLSVEAFF	TGTGCCTGGAGTGTACTATCTGTGGAAGCTTTCTTT